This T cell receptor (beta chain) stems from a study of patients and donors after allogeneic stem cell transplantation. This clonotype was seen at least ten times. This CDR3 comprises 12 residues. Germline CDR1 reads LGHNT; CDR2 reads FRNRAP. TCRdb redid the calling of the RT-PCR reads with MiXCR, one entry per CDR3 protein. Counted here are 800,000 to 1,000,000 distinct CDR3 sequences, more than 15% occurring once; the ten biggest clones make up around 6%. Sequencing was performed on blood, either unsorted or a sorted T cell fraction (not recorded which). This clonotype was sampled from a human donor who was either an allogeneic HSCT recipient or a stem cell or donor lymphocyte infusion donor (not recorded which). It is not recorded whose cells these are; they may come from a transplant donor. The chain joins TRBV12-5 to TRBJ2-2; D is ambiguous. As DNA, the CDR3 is TGTGCCAGCAGTGGGGACACCGGGGAGCTGTTTTTT. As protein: CASSGDTGELFF.